This T cell receptor (beta chain) was found in a study of blood T cell repertoires in COVID-19. Cohort 3 donors were reported recovered after two negative PCRs, clearance, or symptom resolution. The CDR3 contains 16 residues. Germline CDR1 reads LGHNA; CDR2 reads YNFKEQ. V lost 4 bases and J lost 4; bases outside the gene matches: 8. Only in-frame clones appear in the TCRdb table, and some are missing; sequencing was by immunoSEQ multiplex PCR. The table lists approximately 440,000 clones, roughly 87% of them singletons. The rearrangement links TRBV4-2 to TRBJ2-2; 8 bases match TRBD1. The receptor was derived from a woman aged 18 to 35 who had recovered from COVID-19. Material: PBMCs or T cells enriched from blood (not recorded which). This CDR3 reads CASSPSAGGGTGELFF. Written as DNA, the CDR3 is TGTGCCAGCAGCCCGTCGGCAGGGGGCGGCACCGGGGAGCTGTTTTTT.